This entry features one TCR beta chain sequence. What it binds is unknown. These data are taken from a study of Ad26.COV2.S vaccination and SARS-CoV-2 variants. Study conclusions and caveats: Researchers cautioned that TCR breadth and depth analyses may have underestimated total T cell responses.

Per the germline V gene, CDR1 is LGHDT and CDR2 is YNNKEL (reference sequence). J was trimmed by 7 bases and V by 1 base; bases with no gene match: 5. This CDR3 is 14 amino acids long. Method: immunoSEQ multiplex PCR; TCRdb's copy keeps in-frame clones and lacks some. The repertoire holds roughly 100,000 clones, with less than 85% as singletons. Sequenced here: peripheral blood, sampled after recovery from COVID-19. The chain recombines TRBV3-1 (or the pseudogene TRBV3-2) with TRBJ1-2; 8 bases line up with TRBD1. The sequence came from a human donor who had recovered from COVID-19. CDR3 amino acids: CASSQADRASGYTF. The CDR3 DNA sequence: TGTGCCAGCAGCCAAGCGGACAGGGCTTCTGGCTACACCTTC.